This entry is about one TCR beta chain. Its antigen is not known. These data belong to a study of cytomegalovirus exposure and HLA in healthy donors. General study findings and limits: HLA alleles were associated with some 16,000 TCR beta sequences in a later analysis at 0.05 false discovery rate. Across donors, sequencing depth was assumed by presence/absence analyses to be roughly uniform.

V was pared by 1 base and J by 5 bases, with 10 bases between. The germline V gene has CDR1 SEHNR and CDR2 FQNEAQ (reference sequence). The CDR3 is 14 amino acids. 60 Vbeta and 13 Jbeta primers were used in PCR. Using immunoSEQ multiplex PCR, the repertoire was profiled, and TCRdb retains in-frame clones only, with some absent. The table lists 190,000 or so clones, 80% of them singletons, with 0.6% to 0.7% in the top ten. The V and J genes are TRBV7-9 and TRBJ2-3, with D possibly TRBD1 on 6 matching bases. This receptor was obtained from a boy aged 10-17 years in good health and CMV-seronegative. Sequencing was carried out using PBMCs. The CDR3 DNA reads TGTGCCAGCAGCTTAGGGGGGCCCCAAGATACGCAGTATTTT. This codes for CASSLGGPQDTQYF. Variable domain in full (rest from reference TRBV7-9 and TRBJ2-3): DTGVSQNPRHKITKRGQNVTFRCDPISEHNRLYWYRQTLGQGPEFLTYFQNEAQLEKSRLLSDRFSAERPKGSFSTLEIQRTEQGDSAMYLCASSLGGPQDTQYFGPGTRLTVL.